A selection of T cell receptor beta chains follows, all from one sample in a study of shared clonotypes between healthy human individuals. Generated by immunoSEQ multiplex PCR, the TCRdb table keeps only in-frame clones and is missing some. This sample has about 1 million clones; about 80% occur once, and the top ten carry roughly 1.4%. Sequencing was done on a sample of memory CD4+ T cells sorted from blood. The origin of the receptors is a young man in good health. Each CDR3 is given with its conserved first and last residue. The order of the fields is D gene, V gene, J gene, clone size, CDR3 DNA, CDR3 protein. A D gene is named only where the DNA matches it firmly. Part of the rows lack a size; the others show once, few, many or a class for expanded clones.

D: TRBD2; V: TRBV5-1; J: TRBJ2-2; size: .; DNA: TGCGCCAGCAGCTTGTCGAGCGGGAGGGGTAACACCGGGGAGCTGTTTTTT; CDR3: CASSLSSGRGNTGELFF
D: .; V: TRBV7-8; J: TRBJ1-5; size: .; DNA: TGTGCCAGCAGCTTAGGGGGGTTCAATCAGCCCCAGCATTTT; CDR3: CASSLGGFNQPQHF
D: .; V: TRBV5-1; J: TRBJ2-2; size: .; DNA: TGCGCCAGCAGCTTGAATGCAGGGCTTACTAACACCGGGGAGCTGTTTTTT; CDR3: CASSLNAGLTNTGELFF
D: .; V: TRBV7-2; J: TRBJ2-7; size: .; DNA: TGTGCCAGCGCATCCTCCTACGAGCAGTACTTC; CDR3: CASASSYEQYF
D: TRBD2; V: TRBV7-2; J: TRBJ2-3; size: .; DNA: TGTGCCAGCAGCTCAGCACCGGGACTAGTCACAGATACGCAGTATTTT; CDR3: CASSSAPGLVTDTQYF
D: .; V: TRBV29-1; J: TRBJ2-2; size: .; DNA: TGCAGCGCCGGCAGGGCCGAAAACACCGGGGAGCTGTTTTTT; CDR3: CSAGRAENTGELFF
D: TRBD1; V: TRBV13; J: TRBJ1-2; size: few; DNA: TGTGCCAGCAGCTTAGTGCTAAAGGGGGCCGACTATGGCTACACCTTC; CDR3: CASSLVLKGADYGYTF
D: .; V: TRBV6-4; J: TRBJ2-7; size: .; DNA: TGTGCCGGTAGACAGACGCTACGCGAGCAGTACTTC; CDR3: CAGRQTLREQYF
D: TRBD1; V: TRBV15; J: TRBJ2-1; size: .; DNA: TGTGCCACCAGCAGAGTGGAAGGCAGGGGGCTCACTAACAATGAGCAGTTCTTC; CDR3: CATSRVEGRGLTNNEQFF
D: TRBD1; V: TRBV5-4; J: TRBJ1-1; size: few; DNA: TGTGCCAGCAGCCGGCGGAATGACAGGGGGTCCGCTGAAGCTTTCTTT; CDR3: CASSRRNDRGSAEAFF
D: TRBD2; V: TRBV7-2; J: TRBJ2-3; size: .; DNA: TGTGCCAGCAGCCTTCTAGCGGGAGGTTGGACAGATACGCAGTATTTT; CDR3: CASSLLAGGWTDTQYF
D: .; V: TRBV7-2; J: TRBJ1-2; size: .; DNA: TGTGCCAGCAGTCATGACTTTAACTATGGCTACACCTTC; CDR3: CASSHDFNYGYTF
D: .; V: TRBV19; J: TRBJ2-2; size: .; DNA: TGTGCCAGTAGCCCCATGGGCGGAGCTGGGGAGCTGTTTTTT; CDR3: CASSPMGGAGELFF
D: .; V: TRBV10-3; J: TRBJ1-6; size: .; DNA: TGTGCCATCAGTGATGGGGGCTACTCCTATAATTCACCCCTCCACTTT; CDR3: CAISDGGYSYNSPLHF
D: TRBD1; V: TRBV18; J: TRBJ1-5; size: .; DNA: TGTGCCAGCTCACCACCCCGGGACAGGGGGCACCGCAATCAGCCCCAGCATTTT; CDR3: CASSPPRDRGHRNQPQHF
D: TRBD2; V: TRBV7-2; J: TRBJ2-3; size: .; DNA: TGTGCCAGCAGTTCCCTAGCGGGAGGCGTCACAGATACGCAGTATTTT; CDR3: CASSSLAGGVTDTQYF
D: TRBD1; V: TRBV14; J: TRBJ2-2; size: .; DNA: TGTGCCAGCAGCCTCCGGGACAGGAACACCGGGGAGCTGTTTTTT; CDR3: CASSLRDRNTGELFF
D: TRBD1; V: TRBV19; J: TRBJ1-1; size: .; DNA: TGTGCCAGTAGTATGGACAGGGATTCGGCAGAGGGCACTGAAGCTTTCTTT; CDR3: CASSMDRDSAEGTEAFF
D: TRBD2; V: TRBV10-1; J: TRBJ2-7; size: .; DNA: TGCGCCAGCAGTCCTAGCGGGGACTTCTACGAGCAGTACTTC; CDR3: CASSPSGDFYEQYF
D: TRBD1; V: TRBV15; J: TRBJ1-5; size: .; DNA: TGTGCCACCAGCAGAGAAGGGACAGGGGCCGGACAGCCCCAGCATTTT; CDR3: CATSREGTGAGQPQHF
D: .; V: TRBV18; J: TRBJ2-7; size: .; DNA: TGTGCCAGCTCTTCATCCCCTTCCTACGAGCAGTACTTC; CDR3: CASSSSPSYEQYF
D: TRBD1; V: TRBV6-6; J: TRBJ1-1; size: .; DNA: TGTGCCAGCATAAAGGGACAGGGTGGCACTGAAGCTTTCTTT; CDR3: CASIKGQGGTEAFF
D: .; V: TRBV28; J: TRBJ2-3; size: .; DNA: TGTGCCAGCAGTTTAGGGCAGGGATTAGGTACGCAGTATTTT; CDR3: CASSLGQGLGTQYF
D: TRBD1; V: TRBV5-4; J: TRBJ1-2; size: .; DNA: TGTGCCAGCAGCTTGGCTGGACAGGGAAGGGGCACCTTC; CDR3: CASSLAGQGRGTF
D: TRBD1; V: TRBV5-1; J: TRBJ2-7; size: .; DNA: TGCGCCAGCAGCTTGGTGACAGGGTTCTCCTACGAGCAGTACTTC; CDR3: CASSLVTGFSYEQYF
D: .; V: TRBV5-4; J: TRBJ1-1; size: once; DNA: TGTGCCAGCAGCGTTGGAGCCAGGGGGAACACTGAAGCTTTCTTT; CDR3: CASSVGARGNTEAFF
D: .; V: TRBV19; J: TRBJ1-2; size: few; DNA: TGTGCCAGTAGTATCGACCAGGGTTCCAACTATGGCTACACCTTC; CDR3: CASSIDQGSNYGYTF
D: TRBD2; V: TRBV10-3; J: TRBJ2-3; size: .; DNA: TGTGCCATCAAGGGGGCTAGCGGGGGGACAGATACGCAGTATTTT; CDR3: CAIKGASGGTDTQYF
D: TRBD1; V: TRBV5-1; J: TRBJ2-7; size: .; DNA: TGCGCCAGCAGCTATGGACAGGGGGCCTACGAGCAGTACTTC; CDR3: CASSYGQGAYEQYF
D: TRBD2; V: TRBV11-2; J: TRBJ2-2; size: .; DNA: TGTGCCAGCAGCTTAGATGCTTCCATGGCTAGCGGGAGGGCCGGGGAGCTGTTTTTT; CDR3: CASSLDASMASGRAGELFF
D: .; V: TRBV5-6; J: TRBJ2-2; size: .; DNA: TGTGCCAGCAGCCTGCAGACCGGGGAGCTGTTTTTT; CDR3: CASSLQTGELFF
D: .; V: TRBV19; J: TRBJ1-5; size: .; DNA: TGTGCCAGTACCACGACTAATCAGCCCCAGCATTTT; CDR3: CASTTTNQPQHF
D: .; V: TRBV4-3; J: TRBJ2-3; size: .; DNA: TGCGCCAGCAGCCAGTCCACGTATGCTACAGATACGCAGTATTTT; CDR3: CASSQSTYATDTQYF
D: .; V: TRBV28; J: TRBJ1-1; size: few; DNA: TGTGCCAGCAGGACGGGGGGGGCAAGAACTGAAGCTTTCTTT; CDR3: CASRTGGARTEAFF
D: TRBD2; V: TRBV4-1; J: TRBJ2-5; size: .; DNA: TGCGCCAGCAGCCAAGTAGGGGCGGGGGGGCCTCTGGAGACCCAGTACTTC; CDR3: CASSQVGAGGPLETQYF
D: .; V: TRBV5-1; J: TRBJ1-6; size: .; DNA: TGCGCCAGCAGCTGGGCCGGGGACGGAAATTCACCCCTCCACTTT; CDR3: CASSWAGDGNSPLHF
D: TRBD1; V: TRBV18; J: TRBJ2-2; size: .; DNA: TGTGCCAGCTCCAGGGACAGAACTACCGGGGAGCTGTTTTTT; CDR3: CASSRDRTTGELFF
D: .; V: TRBV6-6; J: TRBJ2-2; size: .; DNA: TGTGCCAGCAGTCGCCTAGAGACGAACACCGGGGAGCTGTTTTTT; CDR3: CASSRLETNTGELFF
D: TRBD2; V: TRBV29-1; J: TRBJ2-3; size: once; DNA: TGCAGCGGGGGGGCGGGGGGGCGCGATACGCAGTATTTT; CDR3: CSGGAGGRDTQYF
D: .; V: TRBV7-3; J: TRBJ1-1; size: .; DNA: TGTGCCAGCTCTACATCTGGTGAAGCTTTCTTT; CDR3: CASSTSGEAFF
D: .; V: TRBV15; J: TRBJ1-6; size: .; DNA: TGTGCCACCAGCAGAGATCGATCCGGGAGCTCCTATAATTCACCCCTCCACTTT; CDR3: CATSRDRSGSSYNSPLHF
D: TRBD1; V: TRBV5-1; J: TRBJ2-7; size: .; DNA: TGCGCCAGCAGCTTTGACAGGGGACCCTACGAGCAGTACTTC; CDR3: CASSFDRGPYEQYF
D: TRBD1; V: TRBV7-3; J: TRBJ1-5; size: .; DNA: TGTGCCAGCAGCTTAGACCGGACAGGGGATGATCAGCCCCAGCATTTT; CDR3: CASSLDRTGDDQPQHF
D: .; V: TRBV10-3; J: TRBJ2-7; size: once; DNA: TGTGCCATCAGGATGGACTCGGGGGGCTCAAGCGAGCAGTACTTC; CDR3: CAIRMDSGGSSEQYF
D: .; V: TRBV6-6; J: TRBJ2-1; size: many; DNA: TGTGCCAGCACCTTGGGCCTAAAAGAGTACAATGAGCAGTTCTTC; CDR3: CASTLGLKEYNEQFF
D: TRBD1; V: TRBV6-6; J: TRBJ2-3; size: .; DNA: TGTGCCAGCAGAGGGACAGGGTTGGGTACGCAGTATTTT; CDR3: CASRGTGLGTQYF
D: .; V: TRBV5-1; J: TRBJ1-2; size: once; DNA: TGCGCCAGCAGCTTGGTATCAGGGGACTATGGCTACACCTTC; CDR3: CASSLVSGDYGYTF
D: TRBD2; V: TRBV11-2; J: TRBJ2-1; size: .; DNA: TGTGCCAGCAGCTCGCGAACTAGCGGGGGGGTCAATGAGCAGTTCTTC; CDR3: CASSSRTSGGVNEQFF
D: TRBD2; V: TRBV30; J: TRBJ2-1; size: .; DNA: TGTGCCTGGGGTAACCCGGGAGGCTCCTACAATGAGCAGTTCTTC; CDR3: CAWGNPGGSYNEQFF
D: TRBD1; V: TRBV10-3; J: TRBJ1-6; size: .; DNA: TGTGCCATCAGTTCGGACAGGACGTCACCCCTCCACTTT; CDR3: CAISSDRTSPLHF
D: .; V: TRBV18; J: TRBJ2-4; size: .; DNA: TGTGCCAGCTCACTTTCCGGGACCAAAAAAAACATTCAGTACTTC; CDR3: CASSLSGTKKNIQYF
D: TRBD1; V: TRBV29-1; J: TRBJ1-1; size: few; DNA: TGCAGCGTTGAGAAGGGTAGGACAGGGGTGAGGACTGAAGCTTTCTTT; CDR3: CSVEKGRTGVRTEAFF
D: TRBD1; V: TRBV5-1; J: TRBJ1-6; size: .; DNA: TGCGCCAGCAGCCCAGACAGGGTCAATAATTCACCCCTCCACTTT; CDR3: CASSPDRVNNSPLHF
D: TRBD1; V: TRBV5-4; J: TRBJ1-6; size: .; DNA: TGTGCCAGCAGAGTTACAGGGGGACATAATAATTCACCCCTCCACTTT; CDR3: CASRVTGGHNNSPLHF
D: TRBD1; V: TRBV27; J: TRBJ2-7; size: .; DNA: TGTGCCAGCAGTTTACCCGGGACAGGGAAAGGAGAGCAGTACTTC; CDR3: CASSLPGTGKGEQYF
D: TRBD2; V: TRBV20-1; J: TRBJ2-7; size: .; DNA: TGCAGTGCTTCTAGCGGCCACGAGCAGTACTTC; CDR3: CSASSGHEQYF
D: .; V: TRBV27; J: TRBJ1-1; size: .; DNA: TGTGCCAGCAGCCTGGGTGGAATGAACACTGAAGCTTTCTTT; CDR3: CASSLGGMNTEAFF
D: .; V: TRBV6-5; J: TRBJ1-2; size: .; DNA: TGTGCCAGCAGTTACGATAACTATGGCTACACCTTC; CDR3: CASSYDNYGYTF
D: TRBD1; V: TRBV5-1; J: TRBJ2-7; size: few; DNA: TGCGCCAGCAGCCCAGGGCCAGGGGACAGCTACGAGCAGTACTTC; CDR3: CASSPGPGDSYEQYF
D: TRBD1; V: TRBV5-1; J: TRBJ1-1; size: .; DNA: TGCGCCAGCAGCTTCGGACAGGGGGGTCTTGAAGCTTTCTTT; CDR3: CASSFGQGGLEAFF